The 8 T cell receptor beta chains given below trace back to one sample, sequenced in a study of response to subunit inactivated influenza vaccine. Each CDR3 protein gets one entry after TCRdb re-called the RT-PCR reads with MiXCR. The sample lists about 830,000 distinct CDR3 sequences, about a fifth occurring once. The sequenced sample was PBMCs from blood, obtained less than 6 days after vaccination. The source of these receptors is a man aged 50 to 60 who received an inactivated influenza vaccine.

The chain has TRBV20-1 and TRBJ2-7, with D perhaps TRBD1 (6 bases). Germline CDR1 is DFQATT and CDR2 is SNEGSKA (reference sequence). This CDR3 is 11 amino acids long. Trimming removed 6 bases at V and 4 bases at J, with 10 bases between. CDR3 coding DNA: TGCAGTGCCACGAGGGGGTACGAGCAGTACTTC. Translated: CSATRGYEQYF.

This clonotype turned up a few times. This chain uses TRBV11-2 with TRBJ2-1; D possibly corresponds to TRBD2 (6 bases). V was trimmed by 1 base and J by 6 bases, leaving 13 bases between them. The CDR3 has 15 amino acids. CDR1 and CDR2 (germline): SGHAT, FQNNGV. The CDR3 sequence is CASSLVPRGSNEQFF. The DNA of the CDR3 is TGTGCCAGCAGCTTAGTTCCGCGGGGAAGCAATGAGCAGTTCTTC.

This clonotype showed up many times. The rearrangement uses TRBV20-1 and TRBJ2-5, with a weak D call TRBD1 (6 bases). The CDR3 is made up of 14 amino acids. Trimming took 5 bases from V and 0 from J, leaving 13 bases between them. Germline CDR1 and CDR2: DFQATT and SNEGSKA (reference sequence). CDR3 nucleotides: TGCAGTGCTTTCCGGGACACGGACCAAGAGACCCAGTACTTC. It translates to CSAFRDTDQETQYF.

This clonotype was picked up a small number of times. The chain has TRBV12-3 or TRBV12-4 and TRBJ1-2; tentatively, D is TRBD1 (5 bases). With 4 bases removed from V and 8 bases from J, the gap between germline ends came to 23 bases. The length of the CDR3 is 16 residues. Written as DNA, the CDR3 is TGTGCCAGCAGTTCCCTTGGGGGAGGGGCTTTGGGAGGCTACACCTTC. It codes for CASSSLGGGALGGYTF.

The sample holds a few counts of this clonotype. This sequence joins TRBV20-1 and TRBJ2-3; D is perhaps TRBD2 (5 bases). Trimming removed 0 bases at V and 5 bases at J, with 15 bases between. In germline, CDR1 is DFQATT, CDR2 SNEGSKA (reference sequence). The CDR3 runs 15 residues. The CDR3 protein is CSARDFRRVRDTQYF. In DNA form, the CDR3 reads TGCAGTGCTAGAGATTTCCGGCGGGTACGAGATACGCAGTATTTT.

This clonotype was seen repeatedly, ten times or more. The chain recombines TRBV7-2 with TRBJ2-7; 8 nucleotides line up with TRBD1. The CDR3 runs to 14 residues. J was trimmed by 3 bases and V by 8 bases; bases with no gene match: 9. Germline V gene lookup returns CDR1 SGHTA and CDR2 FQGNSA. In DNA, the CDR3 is TGTGCCAGCCCCCAACGGACAGGGTACTACGAGCAGTACTTC. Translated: CASPQRTGYYEQYF.

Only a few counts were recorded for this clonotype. CDR3 region: CASSYSRYQETQYF. The CDR3 coding sequence is TGTGCCAGCAGTTACTCACGGTACCAAGAGACCCAGTACTTC. The rearrangement uses TRBV6-5 and TRBJ2-5; no definite D call. CDR3 size: 14 residues. Germline CDR1 MNHEY, CDR2 SVGAGI. Trimming stripped 0 bases from V and 0 bases from J, with 5 bases between.

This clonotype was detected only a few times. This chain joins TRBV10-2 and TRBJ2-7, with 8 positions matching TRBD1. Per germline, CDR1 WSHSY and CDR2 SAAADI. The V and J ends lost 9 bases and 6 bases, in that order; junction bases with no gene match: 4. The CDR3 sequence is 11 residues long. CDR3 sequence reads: CASTTGGEQYF. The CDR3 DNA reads TGCGCCAGTACAACAGGGGGCGAGCAGTACTTC.